These 19 T cell receptor beta chains came from one sample sequenced in a study of blood T cell repertoires in COVID-19. TCRdb's table, derived via immunoSEQ multiplex PCR, lists solely in-frame clones and lacks some. Seen here are 250,000 to 300,000 clones, about 83% observed once, and the top ten hold 5.7%. Sequencing was carried out using peripheral blood. Receptors were obtained from an elderly man with acute or convalescent COVID-19.

The chain combines TRBV18 with TRBJ2-4; D unresolved. The CDR3 is made up of 16 amino acids. Germline V gene sequence: CDR1 KGHSH, CDR2 LQKENI. Trimming left V 0 bases short and J 0 bases short, with 9 bases between. This chain's CDR3 is CASSPPSVTAKNIQYF. In DNA, the CDR3 is TGTGCCAGCTCACCACCATCAGTCACAGCCAAAAACATTCAGTACTTC.

The CDR3 DNA is TGCAGCGCCCAGGGGTATGGAAACACCATATATTTT. Protein product: CSAQGYGNTIYF. The rearrangement joins TRBV29-1 to TRBJ1-3; D perhaps matches TRBD1 (6 bases). Germline V gives CDR1 SQVTM, CDR2 ANQGSEA. Trimming pared 7 bases from V and 3 bases from J, leaving 10 bases between. This CDR3 has 12 amino acids.

V is TRBV12-3 or TRBV12-4 and J is TRBJ1-5; no definite D call. V was clipped by 1 base and J by 7 bases, with 8 bases between them. This CDR3 has 13 residues. CDR3 amino acids: CASSLGGRQPQHF. As DNA, the CDR3 is TGTGCCAGCAGTTTAGGCGGTAGGCAGCCCCAGCATTTT.

A remark on this clone: It may be a read error: a sequence one base away is much more abundant. The same CDR3 is also encoded by other DNA sequences in this sample. The V and J genes are TRBV5-4 and TRBJ1-3; D may be TRBD1 (5 bases). The V gene's germline CDR1 is SGHNT and CDR2 YYREEE (reference sequence). The CDR3 totals 13 residues. The V end was cut by 1 base, the J end by 4 bases, with 6 bases between. CDR3 DNA sequence: TGTGCCAGCAGCTTGCAGGGAGGAAACACCATATATTTT. Encoded protein: CASSLQGGNTIYF.

The V call is TRBV5-1, the J call TRBJ2-7; a possible D gene is TRBD2 (6 bases). Trimming stripped 2 bases from V and 0 bases from J, with 12 bases between. Germline CDR1 is SGHRS and CDR2 is YFSETQ. The CDR3 has 15 amino acids. The CDR3 DNA reads as TGCGCCAGCAGCTTCCGGGGGTCTAGCTCCTACGAGCAGTACTTC. Its protein product is CASSFRGSSSYEQYF.

J is TRBJ2-5 and V is TRBV6-5, with a possible D match to TRBD2 (6 bases). The CDR3 totals 14 residues. Germline V gene data show CDR1 as MNHEY and CDR2 as SVGAGI. V was clipped by 6 bases and J by 1 base, with 12 bases between them. CDR3 amino acids: CASSPMRGQETQYF. The DNA for the CDR3 is TGTGCCAGCAGCCCGATGCGGGGCCAAGAGACCCAGTACTTC.

The chain uses TRBV6-5 and TRBJ1-5, with unresolved D. V lost 6 bases, J lost 6 bases, and 9 bases lay in between. Germline CDR1 MNHEY, CDR2 SVGAGI. The CDR3 length is 12 residues. In nucleotides, the CDR3 is TGTGCCAGCAGCCTGCCGGTTCAGCCCCAGCATTTT. Protein sequence: CASSLPVQPQHF.

The rearrangement links TRBV6-5 to TRBJ1-2; no clear D. The CDR3 is 14 amino acids. Germline V gene lookup returns CDR1 MNHEY and CDR2 SVGAGI. V was trimmed by 6 bases and J by 2 bases, leaving 13 bases between them. Written as DNA, the CDR3 is TGTGCCAGCAGGGCTCCGGGATCAAACTATGGCTACACCTTC. It codes for CASRAPGSNYGYTF.

This chain joins TRBV7-9 and TRBJ1-2; the D gene is possibly TRBD1 (6 bases). Germline CDR1 is SEHNR and CDR2 is FQNEAQ (reference sequence). The CDR3 loop spans 14 amino acids. Trimming shortened V by 1 base and J by 8 bases, and 14 bases separated the two germline ends. CDR3 sequence: CASSLEGVSLGYTF. DNA of the CDR3: TGTGCCAGCAGCTTAGAGGGGGTCTCCCTAGGCTACACCTTC.

The chain carries TRBV10-3 and TRBJ2-7; tentative D call: TRBD2 (5 bases). Per the germline V gene, CDR1 is ENHRY and CDR2 is SYGVKD. V gave up 5 bases and J gave up 2 bases, with 16 bases separating them. The CDR3 length is 15 residues. This chain's CDR3 is CAISMILVSTYEQYF. CDR3 bases: TGTGCCATCAGTATGATACTAGTCTCAACCTACGAGCAGTACTTC.

This rearrangement joins TRBV27 to TRBJ2-5; a weak D match, TRBD1 (6 bases). The V gene lost 6 bases and the J gene lost 1 base, with 27 bases spanning the gap. CDR3 length: 19 residues. CDR1 and CDR2 from the germline V gene are MNHEY and SMNVEV (reference sequence). CDR3 region: CASSLLRSVVGQFQETQYF. CDR3 sequence (DNA): TGTGCCAGCAGCCTTCTGCGGTCTGTCGTAGGACAGTTCCAAGAGACCCAGTACTTC.

The chain uses TRBV19 and TRBJ1-5; 7 bases map to TRBD1. With 3 bases clipped from V and 0 bases from J, the junction kept 8 bases outside the gene matches. The CDR3 consists of 17 residues. Germline CDR1 and CDR2: LNHDA and SQIVND (reference sequence). The CDR3 is CASSILQGVYSNQPQHF. In DNA form, the CDR3 reads TGTGCCAGTAGTATTCTCCAGGGGGTGTATAGCAATCAGCCCCAGCATTTT.

The chain carries TRBV20-1 and TRBJ2-7, with TRBD1 matching over 10 bases. The V segment lost 7 bases and the J segment 4 bases; nucleotides outside the gene matches: 1. The CDR3 has 11 residues. The germline V gene encodes CDR1 DFQATT and CDR2 SNEGSKA (reference sequence). The CDR3 protein is CSGGQGYEQYF. CDR3 DNA sequence: TGCAGTGGGGGACAGGGGTACGAGCAGTACTTC.

The rearrangement links TRBV10-3 to TRBJ2-3; D ambiguous. CDR3 size: 15 residues. CDR1 and CDR2 (germline): ENHRY, SYGVKD. The ends were cut back, 0 bases at V and 0 bases at J, with 7 bases in the middle. CDR3: CAISESRISTDTQYF. CDR3 DNA: TGTGCCATCAGTGAGTCGCGTATTAGCACAGATACGCAGTATTTT.

The chain carries TRBV7-9 and TRBJ2-3, with 9 nucleotides matching TRBD1. CDR3 size: 14 residues. Germline V lookup: CDR1 SEHNR, CDR2 FQNEAQ (reference sequence). Trimming took 5 bases from V and 3 from J; bases not matched to a gene: 3. CDR3 bases: TGTGCCAGCAGCCTCGACAGGGGGACAGATACGCAGTATTTT. This sequence encodes CASSLDRGTDTQYF.

This chain connects TRBV9 to TRBJ2-1; 7 bases are shared with TRBD2. With V trimmed by 3 bases and J by 2 bases, 5 bases remained unmatched. This CDR3 has 15 residues. CDR1 and CDR2 from the germline V gene are SGDLS and YYNGEE. Here the CDR3 DNA reads TGTGCCAGCAGCGCCAGCGGGACTACCTACAATGAGCAGTTCTTC. Amino acids: CASSASGTTYNEQFF.

The gene calls are TRBV19 and TRBJ2-3; possibly TRBD2 for D (5 bases). Germline CDR1 and CDR2: LNHDA and SQIVND (reference sequence). The CDR3 length is 12 residues. V was shortened by 6 bases and J by 6 bases, with 10 bases between the two germline ends. The DNA for the CDR3 is TGTGCCAGTAGCGAGGGAGCCGATACGCAGTATTTT. Translated, it gives CASSEGADTQYF. Filled out from reference TRBV19 and TRBJ2-3, the complete variable domain reads DGGITQSPKYLFRKEGQNVTLSCEQNLNHDAMYWYRQDPGQGLRLIYYSQIVNDFQKGDIAEGYSVSREKKESFPLTVTSAQKNPTAFYLCASSEGADTQYFGPGTRLTVL.

The rearrangement uses TRBV7-6 and TRBJ2-1; TRBD1 matches at 10 bases. CDR1 is SGHVS, CDR2 FNYEAQ, per germline. V was pared by 3 bases and J by 7 bases, with 9 bases of the junction left unmatched. The length of the CDR3 is 16 residues. The CDR3 bases are TGTGCCAGCAGCTTCCTCAGACAGGGGGCGGGAAATGAGCAGTTCTTC. It is translated as CASSFLRQGAGNEQFF.

This clone occurred once. The V call is TRBV5-1, the J call TRBJ2-1; 11 bases fit TRBD2. There are 16 residues in the CDR3. Germline V CDR1 and CDR2: SGHRS, YFSETQ. Trimming removed 4 bases from V and 4 bases from J; junction bases left unmatched: 7. CDR3 amino acids: CASSSPSGRSYNEQFF. The DNA for the CDR3 is TGCGCCAGCAGCAGCCCTAGCGGGAGGAGTTACAATGAGCAGTTCTTC. Full variable domain (remainder filled in from reference TRBV5-1 and TRBJ2-1): KAGVTQTPRYLIKTRGQQVTLSCSPISGHRSVSWYQQTPGQGLQFLFEYFSETQRNKGNFPGRFSGRQFSNSRSEMNVSTLELGDSALYLCASSSPSGRSYNEQFFGPGTRLTVL.